The T cell receptor beta chain described here comes from a study of PD-1 blockade in mismatch repair-deficient tumors. For the study at large: Enrolled about 2012-2016, patients had progressing, pretreated mismatch repair-deficient cancers of around 12 types.

TCRs were sequenced from a few patients responding to pembrolizumab. About this clone: Its specificity is unknown.

Profiling relied on immunoSEQ multiplex PCR, and the TCRdb table lists in-frame clones only, not all of them. The repertoire has about 51,000 clones, 81% of them found once; the top ten carry roughly 8.7%. V lost 8 bases to trimming and J lost 5 bases, with 15 bases between them. CDR1 and CDR2 (germline): SEHNR, FQNEAQ (reference sequence). The CDR3 contains 13 residues. Study findings and constraints: Rapid post-treatment expansion, then contraction, generally preceding radiologic response, marked tumor-resident clones.

The chain uses TRBV7-9 and TRBJ1-2; unclear D gene. The TCR originated in an adult with mismatch repair-deficient cancer. Sequenced material: peripheral blood, taken roughly 20 weeks after starting pembrolizumab. The CDR3 bases are TGTGCCAGCGCACTCCTGCCGGAATATGGCTACACCTTC. Protein product: CASALLPEYGYTF.